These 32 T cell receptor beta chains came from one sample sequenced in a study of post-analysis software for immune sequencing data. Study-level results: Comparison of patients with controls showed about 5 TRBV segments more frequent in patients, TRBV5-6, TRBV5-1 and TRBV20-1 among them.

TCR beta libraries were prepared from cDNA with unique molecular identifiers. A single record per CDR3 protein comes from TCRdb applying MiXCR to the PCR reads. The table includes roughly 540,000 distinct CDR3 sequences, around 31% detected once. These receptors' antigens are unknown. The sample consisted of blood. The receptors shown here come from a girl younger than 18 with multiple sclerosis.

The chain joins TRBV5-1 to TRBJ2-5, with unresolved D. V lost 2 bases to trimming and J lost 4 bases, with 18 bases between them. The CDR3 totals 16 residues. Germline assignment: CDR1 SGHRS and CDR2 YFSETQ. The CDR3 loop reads CASSLEGNPNGETQYF. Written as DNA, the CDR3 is TGCGCCAGCAGCTTAGAAGGGAACCCAAACGGAGAGACCCAGTACTTC.

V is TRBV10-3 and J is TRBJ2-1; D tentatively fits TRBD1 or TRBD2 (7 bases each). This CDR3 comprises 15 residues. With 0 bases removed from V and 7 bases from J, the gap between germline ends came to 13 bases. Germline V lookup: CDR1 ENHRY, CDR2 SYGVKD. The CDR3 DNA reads TGTGCCATCAGTGAGTCAAGGGAGGGGGCAAATGAGCAGTTCTTC. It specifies CAISESREGANEQFF.

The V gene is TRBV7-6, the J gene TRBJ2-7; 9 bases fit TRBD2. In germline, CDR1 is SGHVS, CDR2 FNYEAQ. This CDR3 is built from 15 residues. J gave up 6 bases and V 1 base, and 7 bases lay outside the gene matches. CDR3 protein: CASSLGLAVDSEQYF. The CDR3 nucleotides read TGTGCCAGCAGCTTAGGACTAGCGGTGGATAGCGAGCAGTACTTC.

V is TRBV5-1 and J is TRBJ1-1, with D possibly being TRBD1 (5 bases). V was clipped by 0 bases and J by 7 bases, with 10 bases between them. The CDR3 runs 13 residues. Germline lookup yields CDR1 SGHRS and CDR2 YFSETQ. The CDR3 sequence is CASSLGQGFEAFF. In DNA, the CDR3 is TGCGCCAGCAGCTTGGGTCAGGGTTTTGAAGCTTTCTTT.

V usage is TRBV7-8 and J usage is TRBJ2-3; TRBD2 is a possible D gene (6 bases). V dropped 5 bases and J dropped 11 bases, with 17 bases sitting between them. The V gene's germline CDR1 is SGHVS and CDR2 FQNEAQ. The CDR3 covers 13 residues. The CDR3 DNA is TGTGCCAGCAGCCCCGGGTCCGGGGGTAGGCAGTATTTT. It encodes CASSPGSGGRQYF.

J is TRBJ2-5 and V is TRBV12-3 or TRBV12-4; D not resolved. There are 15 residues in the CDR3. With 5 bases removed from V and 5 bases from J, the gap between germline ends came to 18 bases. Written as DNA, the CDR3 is TGTGCCAGCAGTCTCCAACCCCTAGAATCCGAGACCCAGTACTTC. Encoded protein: CASSLQPLESETQYF.

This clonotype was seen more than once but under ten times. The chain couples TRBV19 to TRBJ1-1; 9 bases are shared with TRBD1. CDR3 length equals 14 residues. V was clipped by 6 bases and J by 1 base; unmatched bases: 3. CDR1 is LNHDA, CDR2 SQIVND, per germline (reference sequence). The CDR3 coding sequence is TGTGCCAGTAGAACGGGACAGGGGAACACTGAAGCTTTCTTT. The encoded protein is CASRTGQGNTEAFF.

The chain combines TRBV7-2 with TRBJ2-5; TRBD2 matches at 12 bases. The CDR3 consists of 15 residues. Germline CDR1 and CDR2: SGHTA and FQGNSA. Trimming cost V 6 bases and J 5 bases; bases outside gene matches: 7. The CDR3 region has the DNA TGTGCCAGCAGTGGGACTAGCGGGCGACTTGAGACCCAGTACTTC. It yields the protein CASSGTSGRLETQYF.

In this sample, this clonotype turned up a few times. The CDR3 DNA is TGCAGCGTGGCACAGGGGGGGATTGATGGCTACACCTTC. Translating it yields CSVAQGGIDGYTF. The J gene is TRBJ1-2, the V gene TRBV29-1; 8 nucleotides match TRBD1. Losses at the gene ends were 6 bases for V and 6 bases for J; bases not matched to a gene: 9. Germline values: CDR1 SQVTM, CDR2 ANQGSEA. The CDR3 sequence is 13 residues long.

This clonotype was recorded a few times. This chain's CDR3 is CASSYSSSGANVLTF. The CDR3 DNA is TGTGCCAGCAGTTACAGTTCCTCTGGGGCCAACGTCCTGACTTTC. The rearrangement uses TRBV12-3 or TRBV12-4 and TRBJ2-6; D gene ambiguous. The CDR3 covers 15 residues. V gave up 4 bases and J gave up 0 bases, with 7 bases separating them.

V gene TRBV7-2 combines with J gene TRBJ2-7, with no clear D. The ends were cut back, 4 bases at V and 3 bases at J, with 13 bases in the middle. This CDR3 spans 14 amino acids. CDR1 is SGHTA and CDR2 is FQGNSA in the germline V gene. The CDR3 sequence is CASSSVLKNYEQYF. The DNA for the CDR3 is TGTGCCAGCAGCTCCGTCCTGAAAAACTACGAGCAGTACTTC.

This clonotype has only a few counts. CDR3 nucleotide sequence: TGTGCCAGCAGCCCTCAGACAGGTTCGGAAGCTTTCTTT. This translates into CASSPQTGSEAFF. This sequence joins TRBV7-9 and TRBJ1-1; D perhaps matches TRBD1 (6 bases). Deletions cut 5 bases from V and 8 bases from J, with 15 bases between. The V gene's germline CDR1 is SEHNR and CDR2 FQNEAQ (reference sequence). The CDR3 runs 13 residues.

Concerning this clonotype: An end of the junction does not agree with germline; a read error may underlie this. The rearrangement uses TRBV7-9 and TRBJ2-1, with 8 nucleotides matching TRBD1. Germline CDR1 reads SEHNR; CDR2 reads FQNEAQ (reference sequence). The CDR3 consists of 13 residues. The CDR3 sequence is CASSADRVGEEFF. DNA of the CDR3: TGTGCCAGCAGCGCGGACAGGGTGGGTGAGGAGTTCTTC.

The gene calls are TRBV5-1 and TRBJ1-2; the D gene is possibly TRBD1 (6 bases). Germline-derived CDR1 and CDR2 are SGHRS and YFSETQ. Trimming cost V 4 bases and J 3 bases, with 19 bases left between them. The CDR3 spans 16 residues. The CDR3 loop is CASSHQGGTIDYGYTF. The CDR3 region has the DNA TGCGCCAGCAGCCATCAAGGGGGGACTATTGACTATGGCTACACCTTC.

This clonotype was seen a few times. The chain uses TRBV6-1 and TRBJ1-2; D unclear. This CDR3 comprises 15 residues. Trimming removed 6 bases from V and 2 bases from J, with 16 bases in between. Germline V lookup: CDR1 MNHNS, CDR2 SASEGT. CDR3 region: CASSVTDGLNYGYTF. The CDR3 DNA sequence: TGTGCCAGCAGCGTGACGGATGGGCTAAACTATGGCTACACCTTC.

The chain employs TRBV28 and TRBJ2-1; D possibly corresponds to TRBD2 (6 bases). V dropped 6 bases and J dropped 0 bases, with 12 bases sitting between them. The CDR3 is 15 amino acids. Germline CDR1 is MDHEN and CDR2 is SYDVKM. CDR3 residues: CASRRTGGSYNEQFF. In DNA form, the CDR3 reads TGTGCCAGCAGGAGAACCGGGGGCTCCTACAATGAGCAGTTCTTC.

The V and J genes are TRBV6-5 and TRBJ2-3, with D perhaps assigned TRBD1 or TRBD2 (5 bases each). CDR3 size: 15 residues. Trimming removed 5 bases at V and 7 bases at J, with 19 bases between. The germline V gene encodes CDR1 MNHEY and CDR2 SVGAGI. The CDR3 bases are TGTGCCAGCAGTAAGCGGACAACCTCCGGCTATACGCAGTATTTT. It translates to CASSKRTTSGYTQYF.

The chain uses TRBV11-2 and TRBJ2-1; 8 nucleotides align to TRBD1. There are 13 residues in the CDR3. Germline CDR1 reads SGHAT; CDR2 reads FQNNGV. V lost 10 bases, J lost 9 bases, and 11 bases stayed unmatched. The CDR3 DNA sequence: TGTGCCACTGACGGACAGGGACACGGTGAGCAGTTCTTC. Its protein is CATDGQGHGEQFF.

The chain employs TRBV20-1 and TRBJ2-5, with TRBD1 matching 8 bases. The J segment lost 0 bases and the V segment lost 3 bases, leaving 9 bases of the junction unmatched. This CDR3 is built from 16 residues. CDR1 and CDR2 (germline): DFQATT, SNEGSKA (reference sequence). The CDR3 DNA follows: TGCAGTGCTAGCCGTCGGACAGGGCCTTACCAAGAGACCCAGTACTTC. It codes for CSASRRTGPYQETQYF.

CDR3 region: CAISESFKRAYEQYF. The CDR3 DNA reads as TGTGCCATCAGTGAGTCGTTCAAGCGGGCCTACGAGCAGTACTTC. This sequence joins TRBV10-3 and TRBJ2-7, with D possibly matching TRBD2 (6 bases). The CDR3 runs to 15 residues. V was trimmed by 0 bases and J by 2 bases, leaving 11 bases between them. Germline V gene sequence: CDR1 ENHRY, CDR2 SYGVKD.

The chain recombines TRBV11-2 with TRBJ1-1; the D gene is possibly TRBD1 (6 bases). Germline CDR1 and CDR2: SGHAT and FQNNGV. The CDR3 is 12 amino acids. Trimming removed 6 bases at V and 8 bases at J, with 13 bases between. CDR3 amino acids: CASRLRQDEAFF. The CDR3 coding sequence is TGTGCCAGCAGACTTAGACAGGACGAAGCTTTCTTT.

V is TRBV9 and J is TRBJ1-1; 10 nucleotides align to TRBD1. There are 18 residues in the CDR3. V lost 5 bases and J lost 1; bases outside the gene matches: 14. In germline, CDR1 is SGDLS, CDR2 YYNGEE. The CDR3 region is CASSPTGTGEVRNTEAFF. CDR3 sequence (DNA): TGTGCCAGCAGTCCTACCGGGACAGGGGAGGTGAGGAACACTGAAGCTTTCTTT.

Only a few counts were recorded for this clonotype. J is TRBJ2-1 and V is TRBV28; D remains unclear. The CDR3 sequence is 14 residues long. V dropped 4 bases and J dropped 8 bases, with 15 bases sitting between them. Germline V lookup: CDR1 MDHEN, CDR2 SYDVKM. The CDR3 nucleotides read TGTGCCAGCAGTTCCCCCTTGAGTAGACATGAGCAGTTCTTC. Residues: CASSSPLSRHEQFF. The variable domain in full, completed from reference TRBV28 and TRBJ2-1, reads DVKVTQSSRYLVKRTGEKVFLECVQDMDHENMFWYRQDPGLGLRLIYFSYDVKMKEKGDIPEGYSVSREKKERFSLILESASTNQTSMYLCASSSPLSRHEQFFGPGTRLTVL.

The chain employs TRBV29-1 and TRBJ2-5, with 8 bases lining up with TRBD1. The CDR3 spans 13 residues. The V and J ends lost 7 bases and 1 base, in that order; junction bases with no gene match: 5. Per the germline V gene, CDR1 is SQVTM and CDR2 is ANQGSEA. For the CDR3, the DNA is TGCAGCGCCAGGGACAGGACCCAAGAGACCCAGTACTTC. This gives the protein CSARDRTQETQYF.

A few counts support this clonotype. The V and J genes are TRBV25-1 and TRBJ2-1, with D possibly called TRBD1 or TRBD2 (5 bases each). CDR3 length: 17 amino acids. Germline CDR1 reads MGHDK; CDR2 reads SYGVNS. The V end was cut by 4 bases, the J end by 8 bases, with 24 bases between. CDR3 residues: CASSATGTYDEQDEQFF. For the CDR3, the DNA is TGTGCCAGCAGTGCAACCGGGACCTACGACGAGCAGGATGAGCAGTTCTTC.

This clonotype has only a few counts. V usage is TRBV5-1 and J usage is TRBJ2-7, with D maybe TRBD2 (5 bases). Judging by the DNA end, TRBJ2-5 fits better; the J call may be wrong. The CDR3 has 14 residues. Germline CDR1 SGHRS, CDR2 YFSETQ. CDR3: CASSRTGSSETQYF. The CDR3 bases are TGCGCCAGCAGCCGCACGGGATCCTCGGAGACCCAGTACTTC.

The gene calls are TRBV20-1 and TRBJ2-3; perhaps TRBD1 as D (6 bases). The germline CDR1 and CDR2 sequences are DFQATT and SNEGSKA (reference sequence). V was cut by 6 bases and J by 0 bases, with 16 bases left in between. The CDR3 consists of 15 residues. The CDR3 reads CSAFTRQVSTDTQYF. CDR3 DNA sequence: TGCAGTGCCTTTACCCGACAGGTTAGCACAGATACGCAGTATTTT.

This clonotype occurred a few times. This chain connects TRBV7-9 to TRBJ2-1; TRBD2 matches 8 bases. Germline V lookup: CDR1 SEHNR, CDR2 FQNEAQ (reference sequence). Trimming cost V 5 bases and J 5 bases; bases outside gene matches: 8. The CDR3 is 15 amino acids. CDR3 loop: CASSPLGGVNNEQFF. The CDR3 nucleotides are TGTGCCAGCAGCCCCCTCGGGGGGGTGAACAATGAGCAGTTCTTC.

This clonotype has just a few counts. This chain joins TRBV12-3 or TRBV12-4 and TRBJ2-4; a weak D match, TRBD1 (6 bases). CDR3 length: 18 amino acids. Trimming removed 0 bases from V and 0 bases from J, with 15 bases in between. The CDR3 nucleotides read TGTGCCAGCAGTTTAGCGCTGGCAGGGGACCTAGCCAAAAACATTCAGTACTTC. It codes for CASSLALAGDLAKNIQYF.

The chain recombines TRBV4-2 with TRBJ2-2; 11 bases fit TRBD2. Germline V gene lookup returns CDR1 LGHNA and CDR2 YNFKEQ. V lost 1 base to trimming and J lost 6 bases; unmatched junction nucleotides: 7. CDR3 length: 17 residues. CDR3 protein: CASSQGGTSGPAGELFF. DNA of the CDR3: TGTGCCAGCAGCCAAGGGGGGACTAGCGGCCCTGCCGGGGAGCTGTTTTTT.

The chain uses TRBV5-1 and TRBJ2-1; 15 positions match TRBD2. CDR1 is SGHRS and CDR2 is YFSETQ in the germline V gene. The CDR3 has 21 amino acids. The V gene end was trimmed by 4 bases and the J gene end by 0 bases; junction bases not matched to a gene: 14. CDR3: CASSAGRSGTSGGHSYNEQFF. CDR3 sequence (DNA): TGCGCCAGCAGCGCGGGGAGGTCCGGGACTAGCGGGGGGCACTCCTACAATGAGCAGTTCTTC. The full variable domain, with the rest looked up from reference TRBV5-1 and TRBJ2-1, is KAGVTQTPRYLIKTRGQQVTLSCSPISGHRSVSWYQQTPGQGLQFLFEYFSETQRNKGNFPGRFSGRQFSNSRSEMNVSTLELGDSALYLCASSAGRSGTSGGHSYNEQFFGPGTRLTVL.

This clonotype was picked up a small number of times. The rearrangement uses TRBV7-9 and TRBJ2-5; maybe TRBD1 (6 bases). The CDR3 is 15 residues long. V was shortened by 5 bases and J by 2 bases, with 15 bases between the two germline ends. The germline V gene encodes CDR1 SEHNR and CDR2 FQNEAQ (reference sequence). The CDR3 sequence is CASSPSGQIQETQYF. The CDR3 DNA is TGTGCCAGCAGCCCATCTGGACAGATTCAAGAGACCCAGTACTTC.